This TCR beta chain derives from a study of post-analysis software for immune sequencing data. Libraries were made from TCR beta cDNA, and they carried unique molecular identifiers. Input amounts of about 0.85 to 11 million T cells were used. These gave approximately 500,000 cDNA molecules, so each molecule approximated one T cell. MiXCR was run by TCRdb on the PCR reads, yielding one entry per CDR3 protein. The data contain around 770,000 distinct CDR3 sequences, about 45% of them singletons. Points from the study as a whole: In multiple sclerosis, normalized Chao1 diversity was significantly below that of controls. The five TRBV segments detected at higher frequency in patients than in controls included TRBV5-6, TRBV5-1 and TRBV20-1.

This clonotype was detected only a few times. The antigen is undetermined. CDR3 length: 10 residues. The V gene lost 6 bases and the J gene lost 3 bases, with 5 bases spanning the gap. Germline lookup yields CDR1 SQVTM and CDR2 ANQGSEA. This TCR derives from a girl aged 10 to 17 with multiple sclerosis. The J gene is TRBJ2-5, the V gene TRBV29-1, with unresolved D. Sequencing was performed on blood. CDR3 sequence reads: CSVSEETQYF. CDR3 nucleotides: TGCAGCGTCTCCGAAGAGACCCAGTACTTC.